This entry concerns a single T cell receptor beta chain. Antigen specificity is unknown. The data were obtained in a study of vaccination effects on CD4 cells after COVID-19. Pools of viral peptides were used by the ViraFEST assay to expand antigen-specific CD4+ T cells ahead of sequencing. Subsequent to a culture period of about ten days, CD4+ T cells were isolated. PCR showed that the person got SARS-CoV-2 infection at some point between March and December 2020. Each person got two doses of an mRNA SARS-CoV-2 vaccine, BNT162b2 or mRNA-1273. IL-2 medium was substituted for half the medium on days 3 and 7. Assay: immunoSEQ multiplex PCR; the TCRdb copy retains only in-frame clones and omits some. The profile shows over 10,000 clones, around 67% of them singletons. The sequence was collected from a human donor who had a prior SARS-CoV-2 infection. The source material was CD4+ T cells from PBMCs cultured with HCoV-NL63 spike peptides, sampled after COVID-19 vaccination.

This chain's CDR3 is CASSQQGSNQPQHF. The CDR3, as DNA: TGTGCCAGCAGCCAACAGGGGAGCAATCAGCCCCAGCATTTT. The rearrangement links TRBV3-1 (or the pseudogene TRBV3-2) to TRBJ1-5; tentative D call: TRBD1 (6 bases). CDR1 and CDR2 (germline): LGHDT, YNNKEL (reference sequence). The V and J ends lost 2 bases and 1 base respectively, with 6 bases between them. This CDR3 has 14 amino acids.